This T cell receptor (beta chain) was sequenced for a study of shared clonotypes between healthy human individuals. TCRdb's table, derived via immunoSEQ multiplex PCR, lists solely in-frame clones and lacks some. The sample yields just over 2,000,000 clones, roughly 94% seen once. V was cut by 2 bases and J by 6 bases, with 7 bases left in between. The CDR3 covers 11 residues. CDR1 and CDR2 from the germline V gene are GTSNPN and SVGIG (reference sequence). The origin of this receptor is a man in his late teens or twenties in good health. The specimen was naive CD4+ T cells sorted from blood. Subset denoted: CD45RA+ positively selected. The rearrangement joins TRBV30 to TRBJ1-1, with D possibly being TRBD1 (6 bases). The CDR3 DNA is TGTGCCTGGAGTTCAGGGGCTGAAGCTTTCTTT. Its protein is CAWSSGAEAFF.